Shown below are 5 T cell receptor beta chains from a single sample sequenced in a study of identical twins. TCRdb independently ran MiXCR on the 5' RACE reads; one entry per CDR3 protein. The sample shows roughly 200,000 distinct CDR3 sequences, 7.5% of them seen only once. This sample also appeared in a second study, on yellow fever vaccine responses in identical twins.

The sequenced sample consisted of memory (CD45RO+) T cells sorted from blood. These receptors came from a woman aged 18-30 years in good health.

This clonotype was observed at least ten times. V gene TRBV2 combines with J gene TRBJ2-2, with a possible D match to TRBD2 (7 bases). Trimming took 3 bases from V and 3 from J, leaving 11 bases between them. The CDR3 sequence is 15 residues long. CDR1 SNHLY and CDR2 FYNNEI come from the germline V gene. DNA of the CDR3: TGTGCCAGCAGTGAGGCGCGGGGGCACACCGGGGAGCTGTTTTTT. This codes for CASSEARGHTGELFF.

Many counts were recorded for this clonotype. The chain joins TRBV5-1 to TRBJ1-5; the D is unclear. Germline loops: CDR1 SGHRS, CDR2 YFSETQ. The V end lost 0 bases, the J end lost 4 bases, and 11 bases lay between the germline ends. The CDR3 covers 15 residues. The CDR3 bases are TGCGCCAGCAGCTTGGACGGTGGTCGAAATCAGCCCCAGCATTTT. Amino acid sequence: CASSLDGGRNQPQHF.

The table lists this clonotype with a few counts. The chain combines TRBV6-1 with TRBJ2-5, with 12 bases aligning to TRBD2. Per the germline V gene, CDR1 is MNHNS and CDR2 is SASEGT. This CDR3 is built from 15 residues. The trim removed 5 bases at V and 5 bases at J, leaving 6 bases unmatched. The CDR3 sequence is CASSPRLAGAETQYF. In nucleotides, the CDR3 is TGTGCCAGCAGTCCCCGACTAGCGGGAGCGGAGACCCAGTACTTC.

The chain carries TRBV6-1 and TRBJ2-7; TRBD1 matches 8 bases. Trimming removed 6 bases from V and 4 bases from J; junction bases left unmatched: 14. CDR1 is MNHNS, CDR2 SASEGT, per germline. The CDR3 sequence is 16 residues long. The CDR3: CASSQLGTGGRYEQYF. CDR3 bases: TGTGCCAGCAGCCAACTGGGAACAGGGGGTCGATACGAGCAGTACTTC.

This chain joins TRBV7-2 and TRBJ1-5; 7 nucleotides match TRBD1. Germline CDR1 is SGHTA and CDR2 is FQGNSA. Trimming took 5 bases from V and 5 from J; bases not matched to a gene: 12. The CDR3 extends over 16 amino acids. The CDR3 loop reads CASSARNRGRDQPQHF. CDR3 in DNA: TGTGCCAGCAGCGCCAGAAACAGGGGTAGAGATCAGCCCCAGCATTTT.